At least ten counts were recorded for the clone carrying this T cell receptor beta chain. The antigen remains unidentified. Every diagnosis used clinical symptoms, serum thyroxine and TRAb, thyroid ultrasound and orbital computed tomography. The authors took PBMCs from about 9.5 ml fresh peripheral blood. The source of the sample is a study of T cells in Graves' hyperthyroidism and ophthalmopathy. Findings and caveats of the study: Ophthalmopathy could be told apart from stable hyperthyroidism with a 13 V-J model.

The CDR3 length is 17 residues. Trimming took off 2 bases at V and 3 bases at J, with 17 bases between the two ends. Germline values: CDR1 MDHEN, CDR2 SYDVKM. Researchers took RNA transcripts and amplified the TCR beta CDR3 regions from them. The HTBI primer set served for first-round RT-PCR of the TCR CDR3. TCRdb itself ran the multiplex PCR reads through MiXCR, one entry per CDR3 protein. The data hold about 350,000 distinct CDR3 sequences, with 18% observed a single time. The chain uses TRBV28 and TRBJ1-3, with D perhaps TRBD1 (5 bases). Sequencing was done on a sample of blood. The TCR was taken from a middle-aged woman with Graves' ophthalmopathy. The CDR3 nucleotides are TGTGCCAGCAGTTTAGTCGACCGGAGGGGAGTTGGAAACACCATATATTTT. It codes for CASSLVDRRGVGNTIYF.